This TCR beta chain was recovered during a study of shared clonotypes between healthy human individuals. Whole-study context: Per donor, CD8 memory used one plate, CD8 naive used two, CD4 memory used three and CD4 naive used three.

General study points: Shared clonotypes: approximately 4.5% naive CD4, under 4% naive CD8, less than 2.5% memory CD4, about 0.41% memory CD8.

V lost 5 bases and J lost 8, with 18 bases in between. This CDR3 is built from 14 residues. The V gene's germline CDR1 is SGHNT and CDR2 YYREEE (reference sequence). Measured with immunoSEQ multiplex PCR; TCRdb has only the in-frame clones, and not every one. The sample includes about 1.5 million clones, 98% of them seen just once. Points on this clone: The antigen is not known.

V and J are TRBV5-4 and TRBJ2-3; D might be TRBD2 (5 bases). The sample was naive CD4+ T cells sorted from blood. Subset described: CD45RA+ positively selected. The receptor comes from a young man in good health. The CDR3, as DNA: TGTGCCAGCAGTTCTGGGTACAGTGCGGGTACGCAGTATTTT. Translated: CASSSGYSAGTQYF.